This T cell receptor (beta chain) came from a study of technical replicates of blood from a few donors. Germline CDR1 SGHNT, CDR2 YENEEA. The CDR3 runs to 17 residues. V trimming: 4 bases; J trimming: 2 bases; junction bases outside the gene matches: 9. Only in-frame clones appear in the TCRdb table, and some are missing; sequencing was by immunoSEQ multiplex PCR. The sample has under 80,000 clones; 94% are singletons. The chain uses TRBV11-3 and TRBJ2-3; 10 nucleotides match TRBD2. Sequenced material: T cells isolated from PBMCs. The source is a human donor in good health. The DNA of the CDR3 is TGTGCCAGCAGCTCCGGACTAGCGGTTGCCCCCACAGATACGCAGTATTTT. Encoded protein: CASSSGLAVAPTDTQYF. Using reference TRBV11-3 and TRBJ2-3 for the parts outside the CDR3, the full variable domain is EAGVVQSPRYKIIEKKQPVAFWCNPISGHNTLYWYLQNLGQGPELLIRYENEEAVDDSQLPKDRFSAERLKGVDSTLKIQPAELGDSAVYLCASSSGLAVAPTDTQYFGPGTRLTVL.